The 24 T cell receptor beta chains presented below share a single source sample, sequenced in a study of T cell repertoires and HLA-DP antigens. No antigens are known for them. Sequencing was performed with immunoSEQ multiplex PCR; in TCRdb, only in-frame clones are kept and a portion is missing. The table has 55,000 to 80,000 clones, around 77% seen once. The sample was CD4+ T cells from PBMCs. These receptors were collected from a man aged 60-69 years in good health and CMV-seronegative.

This clone appeared a few times. The J gene is TRBJ2-1, the V gene TRBV7-2; perhaps TRBD1 as D (6 bases). Trimming pared 3 bases from V and 9 bases from J, leaving 18 bases between. The CDR3 extends over 15 amino acids. The germline gives CDR1 SGHTA, CDR2 FQGNSA. The CDR3 DNA sequence: TGTGCCAGCAGCTTGGTGGACAGTGGATTCAGTGAGCAGTTCTTC. Protein: CASSLVDSGFSEQFF.

Concerning this clone itself: Mismatch with germline at one junction end may stem from a read error. The V call is TRBV6-6, the J call TRBJ1-6; 7 bases fit TRBD1. The CDR3 loop spans 13 amino acids. Germline CDR1 and CDR2: MNHNY and SVGAGI (reference sequence). The CDR3 protein is CASSYSPGQQLYF. The CDR3 nucleotides read TGTGCCAGCAGTTACTCGCCGGGACAGCAGTTGTACTTT.

The chain has TRBV5-8 and TRBJ2-2; 7 bases align to TRBD1. Per the germline V gene, CDR1 is SGHTS and CDR2 is YDEGEE. V dropped 3 bases and J dropped 1; count of bases not matched to a gene: 3. CDR3 length equals 15 residues. This CDR3 is CASSWDRLNTGELFF. The DNA for the CDR3 is TGTGCCAGCAGCTGGGACAGATTGAACACCGGGGAGCTGTTTTTT.

This clone was detected ten times or more. The rearrangement uses TRBV7-2 and TRBJ2-4, with TRBD2 identical over 9 bases. Per germline, CDR1 SGHTA and CDR2 FQGNSA. This CDR3 comprises 16 residues. After removal of 2 bases from V and 0 bases from J, the junction contained 2 bases not matched to a gene. Here the CDR3 DNA reads TGTGCCAGCAGCTTAAATAGCGGGAGAGCCAAAAACATTCAGTACTTC. Protein: CASSLNSGRAKNIQYF. Full variable domain (rest looked up from reference TRBV7-2 and TRBJ2-4): GAGVSQSPSNKVTEKGKDVELRCDPISGHTALYWYRQSLGQGLEFLIYFQGNSAPDKSGLPSDRFSAERTGGSVSTLTIQRTQQEDSAVYLCASSLNSGRAKNIQYFGAGTRLSVL.

The chain couples TRBV30 to TRBJ1-2; a possible D gene is TRBD1 (5 bases). The CDR3 contains 14 residues. The germline V gene encodes CDR1 GTSNPN and CDR2 SVGIG (reference sequence). Between the trimmed V and J ends, which lost 1 base and 7 bases, there was a span of 16 bases. The CDR3 sequence is CAWSGGGEGLGYTF. The CDR3 nucleotides are TGTGCCTGGAGTGGGGGCGGGGAAGGGCTTGGCTACACCTTC.

The chain links TRBV5-6 to TRBJ1-4, with 8 bases matching TRBD1. The CDR3 runs to 16 residues. Trimming at V came to 2 bases and at J to 6 bases, leaving 9 bases not matched to a gene. Germline V lookup: CDR1 SGHDT, CDR2 YYEEEE. The CDR3 nucleotides read TGTGCCAGCAGCTTTTTATCAGGGGGCGACGATGAAAAACTGTTTTTT. Encoded protein: CASSFLSGGDDEKLFF.

V usage is TRBV2 and J usage is TRBJ1-5, with TRBD1 as a possible D gene (6 bases). CDR3 size: 15 residues. CDR1 is SNHLY, CDR2 FYNNEI, per germline. V was trimmed by 6 bases and J by 0 bases, leaving 12 bases between them. The CDR3 region is CASRTDRSSNQPQHF. The CDR3 region has the DNA TGTGCCAGCAGAACCGACAGGTCTAGCAATCAGCCCCAGCATTTT.

J is TRBJ1-4 and V is TRBV4-2; TRBD1 is a possible D gene (5 bases). CDR3 length equals 17 residues. CDR1 and CDR2 from the germline V gene are LGHNA and YNFKEQ. The germline V and J ends were trimmed by 0 bases and 8 bases, with 19 bases remaining between them. The CDR3 sequence is CASSQDPGPRGGEKLFF. The CDR3, as DNA: TGTGCCAGCAGCCAAGATCCGGGGCCAAGGGGCGGAGAAAAACTGTTTTTT.

This chain's CDR3 is CASSLGSIDGQFF. CDR3 bases: TGTGCCAGCAGCTTAGGGTCTATCGATGGGCAGTTCTTC. The V and J genes are TRBV11-3 and TRBJ2-1; D is uncertain. The CDR3 extends over 13 amino acids. V lost 1 base to trimming and J lost 12 bases, with 13 bases between them. In germline, CDR1 is SGHNT, CDR2 YENEEA.

V and J are TRBV7-8 and TRBJ2-2, with D perhaps TRBD2 (5 bases). The V end was cut by 5 bases, the J end by 4 bases, with 11 bases between. Per the germline V gene, CDR1 is SGHVS and CDR2 is FQNEAQ. CDR3 length equals 14 residues. Here the CDR3 DNA reads TGTGCCAGCAGCCTGACGGGGTTCACCGGGGAGCTGTTTTTT. It encodes CASSLTGFTGELFF.

The chain employs TRBV2 and TRBJ1-3; D unresolved. The CDR3 length is 19 residues. Germline CDR1 is SNHLY and CDR2 is FYNNEI. V lost 4 bases and J lost 0, with 22 bases in between. The CDR3 is CASSASEYWGRSSGNTIYF. DNA for the CDR3: TGTGCCAGCAGTGCGTCCGAATATTGGGGAAGAAGCTCTGGAAACACCATATATTTT.

The chain is built from TRBV9 and TRBJ1-3; D perhaps matches TRBD1 (6 bases). CDR3 length equals 16 residues. Germline lookup yields CDR1 SGDLS and CDR2 YYNGEE. V lost 0 bases to trimming and J lost 2 bases, with 12 bases between them. The CDR3 DNA reads TGTGCCAGCAGCGTAGATACAGGGTCTCCTGGAAACACCATATATTTT. Residues: CASSVDTGSPGNTIYF.

This clone was observed once. The chain is built from TRBV5-1 and TRBJ2-2; 7 bases are shared with TRBD1. The CDR3 runs to 14 residues. V dropped 7 bases and J dropped 5; count of bases not matched to a gene: 8. Germline V gene data show CDR1 as SGHRS and CDR2 as YFSETQ. CDR3 sequence: CASHPGQRTGELFF. CDR3 sequence (DNA): TGCGCCAGCCATCCGGGACAGCGAACCGGGGAGCTGTTTTTT.

This clone was counted a few times. The rearrangement links TRBV7-2 to TRBJ1-4, with 8 bases aligning to TRBD1. The germline gives CDR1 SGHTA, CDR2 FQGNSA. The CDR3 contains 15 residues. The V gene end was trimmed by 3 bases and the J gene end by 5 bases; junction bases not matched to a gene: 5. The CDR3 protein is CASSLRTGFNEKLFF. Written as DNA, the CDR3 is TGTGCCAGCAGCTTGAGGACAGGGTTCAATGAAAAACTGTTTTTT.

The rearrangement joins TRBV2 to TRBJ2-6; 8 bases match TRBD1. The V gene's germline CDR1 is SNHLY and CDR2 FYNNEI. V shed 5 bases and J 7 bases; nucleotides not matched to a gene: 7. The CDR3 sequence is 15 residues long. The CDR3 region has the DNA TGTGCCAGCAGTTCAATCGGACAGGGAGCCAACGTCCTGACTTTC. Translated: CASSSIGQGANVLTF.

The chain employs TRBV9 and TRBJ1-3, with D possibly being TRBD1 (6 bases). Germline loops: CDR1 SGDLS, CDR2 YYNGEE. There are 16 residues in the CDR3. The V end was cut by 0 bases, the J end by 3 bases, with 13 bases between. The CDR3: CASSVDFQGYGNTIYF. CDR3 bases: TGTGCCAGCAGCGTAGACTTCCAGGGGTATGGAAACACCATATATTTT.

This clone was seen once. The rearrangement uses TRBV7-2 and TRBJ2-7; no firm D call. CDR3 length: 12 amino acids. Trimming stripped 5 bases from V and 3 bases from J, with 8 bases between. Germline lookup yields CDR1 SGHTA and CDR2 FQGNSA. The CDR3 bases are TGTGCCAGCAGCGCCTCGATCTACGAGCAGTACTTC. Translating it yields CASSASIYEQYF.

The genes are TRBV5-1 and TRBJ2-1, with D possibly TRBD1 on 5 matching bases. The CDR3 runs 16 residues. V gave up 1 base and J gave up 0 bases, with 11 bases separating them. The germline gives CDR1 SGHRS, CDR2 YFSETQ. The CDR3 DNA reads as TGCGCCAGCAGCTTGTGGGGCAGGAGCTCCTACAATGAGCAGTTCTTC. Its protein is CASSLWGRSSYNEQFF.

J is TRBJ2-7 and V is TRBV5-1; 7 nucleotides align to TRBD2. The CDR3 sequence is 13 residues long. V was clipped by 1 base and J by 5 bases; unmatched bases: 3. Germline CDR1 SGHRS, CDR2 YFSETQ. CDR3 coding DNA: TGCGCCAGCAGCTTGACCGGGAGGAACGAGCAGTACTTC. Translating gives CASSLTGRNEQYF.

This clone has more than one count but fewer than ten. The chain recombines TRBV28 with TRBJ1-2; 7 positions match TRBD1. V shed 6 bases and J 1 base; nucleotides not matched to a gene: 8. Germline V gene data show CDR1 as MDHEN and CDR2 as SYDVKM. The CDR3 length is 15 residues. In nucleotides, the CDR3 is TGTGCCAGCAGCACGGGAGGGGGCATTAACTATGGCTACACCTTC. Protein: CASSTGGGINYGYTF.

V and J are TRBV11-2 and TRBJ2-1; D is uncertain. Trimming removed 1 base at V and 3 bases at J, with 10 bases between. The V gene's germline CDR1 is SGHAT and CDR2 FQNNGV. The CDR3 consists of 15 residues. CDR3 DNA: TGTGCCAGCAGCTTAGCGGCTCCTATCTACAATGAGCAGTTCTTC. Translating gives CASSLAAPIYNEQFF.

This chain uses TRBV29-1 with TRBJ1-1, with D possibly matching TRBD1 (6 bases). Trimming stripped 6 bases from V and 3 bases from J, with 17 bases between. Per the germline V gene, CDR1 is SQVTM and CDR2 is ANQGSEA. The CDR3 runs 14 residues. CDR3 sequence (DNA): TGCAGCGTGGCCCCCACCCAGGGGTACACTGAAGCTTTCTTT. Residues: CSVAPTQGYTEAFF.

This chain joins TRBV13 and TRBJ1-1, with 10 bases fitting TRBD1. CDR3 length: 17 amino acids. Germline loops: CDR1 PRHDT, CDR2 FYEKMQ (reference sequence). V lost 0 bases and J lost 5; bases outside the gene matches: 9. In DNA form, the CDR3 reads TGTGCCAGCAGCTTAGGCCTCGGACAGGGGGTTGGAACTGAAGCTTTCTTT. This translates into CASSLGLGQGVGTEAFF.

The sample holds many counts of this clone. The chain uses TRBV19 and TRBJ2-7; 11 bases are a match to TRBD2. The J segment lost 3 bases and the V segment lost 4 bases, leaving 2 bases of the junction unmatched. CDR3 length equals 14 residues. The germline V gene has CDR1 LNHDA and CDR2 SQIVND (reference sequence). In DNA form, the CDR3 reads TGTGCCAGTAGTAAACTAGCGGGGGACTACGAGCAGTACTTC. It specifies CASSKLAGDYEQYF.